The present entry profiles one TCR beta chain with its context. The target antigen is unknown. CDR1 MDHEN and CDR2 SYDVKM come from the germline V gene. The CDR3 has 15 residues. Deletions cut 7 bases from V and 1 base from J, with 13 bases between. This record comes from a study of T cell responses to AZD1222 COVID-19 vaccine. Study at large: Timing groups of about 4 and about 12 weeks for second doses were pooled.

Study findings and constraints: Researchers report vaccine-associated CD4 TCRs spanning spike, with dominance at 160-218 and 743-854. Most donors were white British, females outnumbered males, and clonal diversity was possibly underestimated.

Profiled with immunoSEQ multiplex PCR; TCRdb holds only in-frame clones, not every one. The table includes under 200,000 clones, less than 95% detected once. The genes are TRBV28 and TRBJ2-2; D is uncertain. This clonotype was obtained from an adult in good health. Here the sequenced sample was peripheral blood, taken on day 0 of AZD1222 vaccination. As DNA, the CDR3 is TGTGCCAGCAACCAATGGGCAGGGAACACCGGGGAGCTGTTTTTT. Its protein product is CASNQWAGNTGELFF.